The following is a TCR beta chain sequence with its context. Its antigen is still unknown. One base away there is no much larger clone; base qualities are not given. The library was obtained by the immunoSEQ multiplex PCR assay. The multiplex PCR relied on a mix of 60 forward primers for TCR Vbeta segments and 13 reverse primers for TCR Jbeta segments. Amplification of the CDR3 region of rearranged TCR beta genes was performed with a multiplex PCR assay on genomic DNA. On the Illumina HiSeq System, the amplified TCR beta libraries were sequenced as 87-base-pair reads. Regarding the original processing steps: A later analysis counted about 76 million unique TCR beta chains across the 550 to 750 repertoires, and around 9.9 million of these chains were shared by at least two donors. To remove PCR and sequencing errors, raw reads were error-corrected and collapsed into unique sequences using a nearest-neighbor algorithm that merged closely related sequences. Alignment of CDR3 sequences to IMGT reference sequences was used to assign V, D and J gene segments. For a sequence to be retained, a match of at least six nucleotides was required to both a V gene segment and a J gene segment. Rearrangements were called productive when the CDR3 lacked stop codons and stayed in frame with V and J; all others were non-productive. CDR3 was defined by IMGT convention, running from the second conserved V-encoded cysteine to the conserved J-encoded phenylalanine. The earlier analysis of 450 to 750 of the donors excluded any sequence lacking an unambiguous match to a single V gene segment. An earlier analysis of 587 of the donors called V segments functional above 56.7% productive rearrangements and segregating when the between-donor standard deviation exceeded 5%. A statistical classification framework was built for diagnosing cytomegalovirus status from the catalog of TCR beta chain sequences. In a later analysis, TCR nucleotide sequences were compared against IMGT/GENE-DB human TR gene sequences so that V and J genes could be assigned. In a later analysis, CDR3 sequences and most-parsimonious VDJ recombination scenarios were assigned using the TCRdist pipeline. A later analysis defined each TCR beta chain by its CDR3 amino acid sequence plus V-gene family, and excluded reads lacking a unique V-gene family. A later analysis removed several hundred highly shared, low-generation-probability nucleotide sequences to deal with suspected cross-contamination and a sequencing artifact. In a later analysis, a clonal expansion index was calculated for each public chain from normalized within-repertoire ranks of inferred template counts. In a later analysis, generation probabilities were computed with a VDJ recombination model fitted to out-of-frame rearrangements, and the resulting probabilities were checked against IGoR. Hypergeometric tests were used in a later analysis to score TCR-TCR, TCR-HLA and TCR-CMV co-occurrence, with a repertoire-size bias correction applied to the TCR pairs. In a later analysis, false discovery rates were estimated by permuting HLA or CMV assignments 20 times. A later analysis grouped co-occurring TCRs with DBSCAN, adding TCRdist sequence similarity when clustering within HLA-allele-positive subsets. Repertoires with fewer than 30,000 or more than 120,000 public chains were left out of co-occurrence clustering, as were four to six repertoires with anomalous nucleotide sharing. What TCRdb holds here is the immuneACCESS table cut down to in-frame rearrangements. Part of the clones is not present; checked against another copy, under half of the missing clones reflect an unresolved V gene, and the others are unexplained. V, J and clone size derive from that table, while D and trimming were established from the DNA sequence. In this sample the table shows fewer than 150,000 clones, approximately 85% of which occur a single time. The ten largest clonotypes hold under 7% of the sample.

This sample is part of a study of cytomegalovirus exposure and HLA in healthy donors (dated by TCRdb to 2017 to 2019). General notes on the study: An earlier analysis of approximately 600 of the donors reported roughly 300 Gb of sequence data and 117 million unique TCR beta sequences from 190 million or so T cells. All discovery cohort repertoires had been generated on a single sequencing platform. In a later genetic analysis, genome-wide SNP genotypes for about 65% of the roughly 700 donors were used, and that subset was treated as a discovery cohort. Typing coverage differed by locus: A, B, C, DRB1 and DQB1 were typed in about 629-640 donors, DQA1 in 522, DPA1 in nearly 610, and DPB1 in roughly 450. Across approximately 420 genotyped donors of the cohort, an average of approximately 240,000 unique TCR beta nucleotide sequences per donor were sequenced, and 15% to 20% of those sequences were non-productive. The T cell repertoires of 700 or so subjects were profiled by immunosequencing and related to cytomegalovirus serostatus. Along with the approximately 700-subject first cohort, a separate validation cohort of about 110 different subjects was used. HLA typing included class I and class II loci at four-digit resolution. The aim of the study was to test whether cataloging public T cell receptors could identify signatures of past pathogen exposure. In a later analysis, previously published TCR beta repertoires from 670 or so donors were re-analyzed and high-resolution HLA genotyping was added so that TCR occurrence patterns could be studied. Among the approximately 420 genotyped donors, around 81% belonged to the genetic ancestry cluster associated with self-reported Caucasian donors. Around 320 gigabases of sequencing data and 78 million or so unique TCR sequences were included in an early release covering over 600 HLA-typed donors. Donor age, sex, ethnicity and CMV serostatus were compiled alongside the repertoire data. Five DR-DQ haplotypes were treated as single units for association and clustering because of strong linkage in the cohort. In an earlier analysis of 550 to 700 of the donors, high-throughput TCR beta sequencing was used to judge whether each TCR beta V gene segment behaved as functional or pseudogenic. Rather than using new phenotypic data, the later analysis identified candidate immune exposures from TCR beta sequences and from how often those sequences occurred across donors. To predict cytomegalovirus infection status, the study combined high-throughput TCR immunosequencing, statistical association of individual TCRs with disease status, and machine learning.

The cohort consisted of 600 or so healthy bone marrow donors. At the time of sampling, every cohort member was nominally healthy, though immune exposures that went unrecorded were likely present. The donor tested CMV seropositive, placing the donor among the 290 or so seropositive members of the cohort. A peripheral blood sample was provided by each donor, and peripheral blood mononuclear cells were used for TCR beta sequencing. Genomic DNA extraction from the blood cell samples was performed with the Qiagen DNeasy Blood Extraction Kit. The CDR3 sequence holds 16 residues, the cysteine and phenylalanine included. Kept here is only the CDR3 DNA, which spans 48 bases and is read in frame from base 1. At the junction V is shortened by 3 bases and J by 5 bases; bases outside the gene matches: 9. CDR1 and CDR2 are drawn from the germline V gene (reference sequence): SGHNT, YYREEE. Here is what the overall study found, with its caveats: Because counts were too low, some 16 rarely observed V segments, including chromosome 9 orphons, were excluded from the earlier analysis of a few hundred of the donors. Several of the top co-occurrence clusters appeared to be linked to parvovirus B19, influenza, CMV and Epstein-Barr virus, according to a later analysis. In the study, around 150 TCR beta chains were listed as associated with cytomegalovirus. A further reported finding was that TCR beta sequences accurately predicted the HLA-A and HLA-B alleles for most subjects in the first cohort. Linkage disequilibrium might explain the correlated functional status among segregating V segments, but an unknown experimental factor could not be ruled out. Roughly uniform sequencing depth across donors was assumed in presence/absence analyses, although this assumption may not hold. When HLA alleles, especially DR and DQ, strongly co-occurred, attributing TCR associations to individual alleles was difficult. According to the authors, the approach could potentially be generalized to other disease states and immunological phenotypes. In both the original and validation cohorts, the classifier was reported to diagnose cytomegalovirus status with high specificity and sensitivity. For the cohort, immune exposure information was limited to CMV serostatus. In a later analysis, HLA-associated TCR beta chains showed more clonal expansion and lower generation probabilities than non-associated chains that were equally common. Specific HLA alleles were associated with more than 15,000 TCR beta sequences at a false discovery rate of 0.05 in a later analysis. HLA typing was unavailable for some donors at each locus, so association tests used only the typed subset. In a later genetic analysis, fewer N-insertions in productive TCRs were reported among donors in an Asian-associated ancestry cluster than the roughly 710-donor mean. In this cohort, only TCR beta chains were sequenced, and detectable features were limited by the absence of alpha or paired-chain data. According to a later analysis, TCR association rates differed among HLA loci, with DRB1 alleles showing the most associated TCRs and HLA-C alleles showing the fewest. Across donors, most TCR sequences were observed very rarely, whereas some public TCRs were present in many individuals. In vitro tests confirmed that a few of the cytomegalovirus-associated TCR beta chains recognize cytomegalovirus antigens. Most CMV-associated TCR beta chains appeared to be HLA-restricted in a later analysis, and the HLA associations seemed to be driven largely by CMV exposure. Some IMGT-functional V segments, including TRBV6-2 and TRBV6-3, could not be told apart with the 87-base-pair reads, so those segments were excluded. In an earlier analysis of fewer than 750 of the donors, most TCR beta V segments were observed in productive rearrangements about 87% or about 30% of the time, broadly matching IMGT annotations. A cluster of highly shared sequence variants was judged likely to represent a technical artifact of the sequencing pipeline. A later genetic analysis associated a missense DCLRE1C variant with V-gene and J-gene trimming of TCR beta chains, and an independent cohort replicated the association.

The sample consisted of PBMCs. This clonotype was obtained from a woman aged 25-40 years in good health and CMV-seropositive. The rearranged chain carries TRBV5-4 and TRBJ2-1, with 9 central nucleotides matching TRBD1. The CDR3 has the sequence CASSSPSDRGDNEQFF. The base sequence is TGTGCCAGCAGCTCCCCTTCGGACAGGGGTGACAATGAGCAGTTCTTC.